These 5 T cell receptor beta chains were all obtained from the same sample, sequenced in a study of Graves' ophthalmopathy and Graves' hyperthyroidism. The authors amplified TCR beta CDR3 regions from RNA transcripts. Second-round multiplex PCR followed a first-round RT-PCR using HTBI primers. TCRdb passed the multiplex PCR reads through MiXCR, listing each CDR3 protein once. Counted here are just over 600,000 distinct CDR3 sequences, about 24% occurring once; the ten biggest clones make up around 7%. Sequencing used peripheral blood. The source is a woman between 18 and 29 years old with stable Graves' hyperthyroidism. Some clones in this sample may be carry-over from other donors' samples.

Many counts were recorded for this clonotype. The chain uses TRBV7-2 and TRBJ2-2; D is undetermined. CDR1 is SGHTA, CDR2 FQGNSA, per germline. This CDR3 spans 15 amino acids. With 1 base removed from V and 2 bases from J, the gap between germline ends came to 8 bases. This chain's CDR3 is CASSLGQSNTGELFF. The CDR3 region has the DNA TGTGCCAGCAGCTTAGGGCAGTCAAACACCGGGGAGCTGTTTTTT.

The chain uses TRBV30 and TRBJ2-7; a possible D gene is TRBD2 (7 bases). Germline V gene sequence: CDR1 GTSNPN, CDR2 SVGIG (reference sequence). The CDR3 consists of 13 residues. Trimming removed 0 bases at V and 6 bases at J, with 12 bases between. The CDR3 loop reads CAWSVLGGREQYF. The CDR3 DNA sequence: TGTGCCTGGAGTGTATTGGGGGGGCGCGAGCAGTACTTC. Based on the CDR3 plus reference TRBV30 and TRBJ2-7, the full variable domain is SQTIHQWPATLVQPVGSPLSLECTVEGTSNPNLYWYRQAAGRGLQLLFYSVGIGQISSEVPQNLSASRPQDRQFILSSKKLLLSDSGFYLCAWSVLGGREQYFGPGTRLTVT.

This clonotype occurred many times. This chain uses TRBV27 with TRBJ1-5; TRBD1 is a possible D gene (5 bases). CDR3 size: 12 residues. Trimming shortened V by 5 bases and J by 6 bases, and 8 bases separated the two germline ends. CDR1 MNHEY and CDR2 SMNVEV come from the germline V gene (reference sequence). The CDR3, as DNA: TGTGCCAGCAGTCCAGGGACTCAGCCCCAGCATTTT. Its translation is CASSPGTQPQHF.

This clonotype showed up many times. V gene TRBV30 combines with J gene TRBJ1-2; 7 bases map to TRBD1. The CDR3 contains 11 residues. Per germline, CDR1 GTSNPN and CDR2 SVGIG (reference sequence). V lost 5 bases to trimming and J lost 7 bases; unmatched junction nucleotides: 4. The CDR3 DNA follows: TGTGCCTGGGCCGACAGGGCTGGCTACACCTTC. This translates into CAWADRAGYTF.

V is TRBV13 and J is TRBJ1-1; D may be TRBD1 (6 bases). Trimming removed 5 bases from V and 12 bases from J, with 16 bases in between. Germline V gives CDR1 PRHDT, CDR2 FYEKMQ (reference sequence). The CDR3 runs 12 residues. The CDR3 DNA reads as TGTGCCAGCAGCCCGGGGGGCGACAGAACTTTCTTT. Protein: CASSPGGDRTFF.